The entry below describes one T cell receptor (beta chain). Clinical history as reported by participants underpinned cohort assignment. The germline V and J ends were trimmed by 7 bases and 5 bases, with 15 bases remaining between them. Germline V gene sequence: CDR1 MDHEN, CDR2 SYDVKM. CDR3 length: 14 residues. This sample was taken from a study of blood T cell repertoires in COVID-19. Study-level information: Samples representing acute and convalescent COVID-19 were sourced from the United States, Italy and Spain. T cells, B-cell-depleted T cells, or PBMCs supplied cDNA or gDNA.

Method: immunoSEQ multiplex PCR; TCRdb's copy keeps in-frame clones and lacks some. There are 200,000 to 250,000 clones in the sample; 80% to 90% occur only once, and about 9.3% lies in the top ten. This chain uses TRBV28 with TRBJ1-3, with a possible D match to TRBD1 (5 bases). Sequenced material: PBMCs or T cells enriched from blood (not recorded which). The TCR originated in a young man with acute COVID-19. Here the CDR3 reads CASIQGVARNTIYF. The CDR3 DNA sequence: TGTGCCAGCATACAAGGGGTGGCTCGAAACACCATATATTTT.